This T cell receptor beta chain derives from a study of Graves' ophthalmopathy and Graves' hyperthyroidism. Study as a whole: Stable hyperthyroidism meant no progression to ophthalmopathy within 18 months of follow-up.

Participants with hyperthyroidism, aged 18 to 65, were newly diagnosed with under 2 months' duration. The diagnosis combined clinical symptoms, thyroxine, TRAb, thyroid ultrasound and orbital computed tomography scans. In this sample, this clonotype turned up a few times. Beta-chain TCR CDR3 regions were amplified from RNA transcripts. First-round RT-PCR relied on HTBI primers, and a second-round multiplex PCR came next. MiXCR was run by TCRdb on the multiplex PCR reads, yielding one entry per CDR3 protein. The data show 580,000 or so distinct CDR3 sequences, roughly 39% seen once. V shed 5 bases and J 13 bases; nucleotides not matched to a gene: 9. This CDR3 comprises 12 residues. Germline V lookup: CDR1 MDHEN, CDR2 SYDVKM.

The clonotype originates from an adult man with Graves' hyperthyroidism. The sequencing input was peripheral blood or thyroid tissue (not recorded which). The V and J genes are TRBV28 and TRBJ1-1; the match to TRBD1 covers 8 bases. The CDR3 loop is CASSSRGRKGFF. The CDR3 bases are TGTGCCAGCAGTAGCAGGGGGCGGAAGGGTTTCTTT.